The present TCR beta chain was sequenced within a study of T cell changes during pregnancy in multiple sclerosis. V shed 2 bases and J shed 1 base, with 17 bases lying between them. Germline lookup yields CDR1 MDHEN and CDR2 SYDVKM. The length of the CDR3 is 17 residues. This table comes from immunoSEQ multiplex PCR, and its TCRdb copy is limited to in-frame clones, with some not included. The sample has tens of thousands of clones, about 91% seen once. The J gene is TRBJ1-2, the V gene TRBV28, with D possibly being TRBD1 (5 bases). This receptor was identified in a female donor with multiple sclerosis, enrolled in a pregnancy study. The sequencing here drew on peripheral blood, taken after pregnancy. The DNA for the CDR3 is TGTGCCAGCAGTTTAGAAATGTTGGGGCAGATTAACTATGGCTACACCTTC. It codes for CASSLEMLGQINYGYTF.